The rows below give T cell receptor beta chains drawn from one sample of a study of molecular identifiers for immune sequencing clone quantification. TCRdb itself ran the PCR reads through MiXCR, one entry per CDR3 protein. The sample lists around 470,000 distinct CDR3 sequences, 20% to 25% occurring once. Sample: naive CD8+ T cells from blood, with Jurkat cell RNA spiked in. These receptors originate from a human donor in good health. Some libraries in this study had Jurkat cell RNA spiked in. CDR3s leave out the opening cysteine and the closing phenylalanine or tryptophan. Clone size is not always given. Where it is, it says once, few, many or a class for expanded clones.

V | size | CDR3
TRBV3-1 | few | ASSVNDGGDSYGYT
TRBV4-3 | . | ASSQALGDTECEQC
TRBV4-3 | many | ASSHVAGNAETQY
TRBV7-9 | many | ASSAPGGEQY
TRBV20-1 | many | SARDLRGSDTQY
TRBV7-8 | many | ASSLSGWSGGTGELF
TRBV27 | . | ASSLFGGRNTEAF
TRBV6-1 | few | ASTGTISYEQY
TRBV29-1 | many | SGTWTAEAF
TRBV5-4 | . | ASSARAATQY
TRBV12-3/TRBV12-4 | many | ASSLVGDSEAF
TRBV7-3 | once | ASSLTAGRLNEQF
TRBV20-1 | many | SARLGVSYEQY
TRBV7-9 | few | ASSLATSPEAF
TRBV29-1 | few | SAITDGYEQY
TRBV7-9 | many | ASSLDSGDNQPQH
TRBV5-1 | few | ASSLGQGISPLH
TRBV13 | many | ASSLGPSRGNQPQH
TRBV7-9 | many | ASSLSPAESQETQY
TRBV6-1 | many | ASSEVREPQH
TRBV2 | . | ASSETSVRILHEQY
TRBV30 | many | AWSSQGRDLL
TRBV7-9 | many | ATGSTGGGFNEKLF
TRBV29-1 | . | SGLAANTGELF
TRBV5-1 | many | ASSWGDKVETQY
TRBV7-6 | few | ASSLSFGDTEAF
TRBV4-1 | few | ASSQDNGPGQPQH
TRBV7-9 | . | ASSPGGPNPNEQF
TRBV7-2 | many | ASSLGLTNEQF
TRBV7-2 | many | ASSSDATDTQY
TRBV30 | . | AWTTNNYGYT
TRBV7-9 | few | ASSPRVAGGVGAYEQY
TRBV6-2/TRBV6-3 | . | ASSYGRGMLVETQY
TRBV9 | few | ASSVGGHGYEQY
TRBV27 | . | ASSRTTLAIEAF
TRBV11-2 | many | ASSLAAYTEAF
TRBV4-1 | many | ASSPGVTVSNQPQH
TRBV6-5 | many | ASSYSAGWSVNTEAF
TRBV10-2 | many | ASSETGESPLH
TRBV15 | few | ATSTGLAGANEQF
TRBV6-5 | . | ASVTGTSGRATSSDTQY
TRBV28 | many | ASSLQRAGDEAF